The T cell receptor beta chain described here comes from a study of shared clonotypes between healthy human individuals. It was CD45RO-negative cells, positively selected for CCR7, that made up naive CD8 cells, with terminally differentiated effector memory CD45RA+ cells excluded. Using immunoSEQ multiplex PCR, the repertoire was profiled, and TCRdb retains in-frame clones only, with some absent. The repertoire holds approximately 1.9 million clones, 93% seen once, with more than 1.5% in the top ten. The CDR3 is 17 residues long. Germline CDR1 reads KGHSH; CDR2 reads LQKENI. V gave up 4 bases and J gave up 3 bases; unmatched junction bases: 8.

The sequence was obtained from a man in his late teens or twenties in good health. Some clones in this sample may be carry-over from other donors' samples. The sample taken for sequencing was naive CD8+ T cells from PBMCs. This chain joins TRBV18 and TRBJ2-5; the match to TRBD2 covers 13 bases. This CDR3 is CASSQRTSGSREETQYF. The CDR3 coding sequence is TGTGCCAGCTCACAGAGGACTAGCGGGAGTAGGGAAGAGACCCAGTACTTC.